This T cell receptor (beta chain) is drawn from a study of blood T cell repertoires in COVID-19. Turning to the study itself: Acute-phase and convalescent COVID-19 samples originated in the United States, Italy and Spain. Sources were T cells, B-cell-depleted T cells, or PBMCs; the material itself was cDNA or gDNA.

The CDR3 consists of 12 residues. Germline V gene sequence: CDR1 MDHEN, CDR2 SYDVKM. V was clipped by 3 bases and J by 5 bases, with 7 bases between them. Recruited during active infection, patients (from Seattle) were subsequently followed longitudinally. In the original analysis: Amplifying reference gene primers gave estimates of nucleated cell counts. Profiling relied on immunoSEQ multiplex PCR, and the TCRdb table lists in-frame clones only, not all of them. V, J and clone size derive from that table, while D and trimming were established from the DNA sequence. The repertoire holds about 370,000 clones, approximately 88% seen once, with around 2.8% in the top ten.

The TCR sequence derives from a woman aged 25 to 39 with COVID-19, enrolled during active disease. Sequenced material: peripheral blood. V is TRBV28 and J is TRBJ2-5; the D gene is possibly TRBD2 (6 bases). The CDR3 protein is CASSFAGETQYF. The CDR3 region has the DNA TGTGCCAGCAGTTTTGCGGGGGAGACCCAGTACTTC.